This T cell receptor beta chain is drawn from a study of blood T cell repertoires in COVID-19 (dated by TCRdb to 2018 to 2021). Turning to the overall study: Samples from collaborators originated in the United States, Italy and Spain and spanned both the acute and convalescent phases of COVID-19. The material from the prospective study consisted of cDNA or gDNA derived from T cells, B-cell-depleted T cells, or PBMCs. Subjects who had been exposed to COVID-19, were actively infected with it, or had recovered from it provided the deeply sampled blood TCRbeta repertoires that made up the dataset. The repertoires were made available in a free public database intended to serve as a resource for research on the immune response to SARS-CoV-2. Samples were obtained from the ongoing ImmuneRACE study (first 160 participants) and from 1,254 subjects provided by 6 global collaborators. The sample metadata nearly always contained a de-identified subject ID, COVID-19 status, age in years and sex. Where available, HLA class I and class II types were obtained from metadata supplied by the sample provider rather than from assay-based typing.

This clone was seen only a few times. This receptor's antigen is unknown. No base qualities exist here, and no much larger clone lies one base off it. Results and caveats for the whole study, not just this receptor: How much clinical and demographic metadata was included differed by source and by participant, and the metadata was provided uncurated.

V drops 5 bases and J drops 3 bases, leaving 11 bases in between. From the cysteine up to the phenylalanine, the CDR3 has a length of 13 residues. Only CDR3 DNA is held: 39 bases, read in frame from base 1. The germline V gene gives CDR1 as MNHEY and CDR2 as SVGEGT. The immunoSEQ Assay, a bias-controlled multiplex PCR, was used to amplify TCRbeta CDR3 regions from genomic DNA. On the study's bioinformatics: Within the assay, amplification of reference gene primers was used to estimate how many nucleated cells each sample contained. To quantify the absolute abundance of each unique TCRbeta CDR3 rearrangement, sequence reads were collapsed and filtered. For each sample, productive Simpson clonality was calculated as the square root of Simpson's diversity index over productive rearrangements. TCRdb holds this immuneACCESS table with in-frame rearrangements only. Some clones are missing; in checked studies, unresolved V genes explain under half, and the rest has no known cause. V, J and clone size reflect that table, while D and trimming were determined from the DNA. This sample lists around 60,000 clones; about four fifths were detected once. 32% of the sample is in the top ten clones.

Whole blood was collected in K2EDTA tubes by collaborating institutions according to the institutions' own protocols. For TCRbeta analysis, collaborators shipped samples in one of three forms: frozen whole blood, isolated PBMCs, or DNA extracted from either of those sample types. Sequencing used peripheral blood. Recombination connected TRBV6-2 or TRBV6-3 to TRBJ2-7; the D gene is possibly TRBD1, with 6 bases matching. The origin of this receptor is a human donor in a cohort sampled during active COVID-19. The DNA reads TGTGCCAGCAGTAGCCCCAGGGGCTACGAGCAGTACTTC. Translated, this gives CASSSPRGYEQYF.